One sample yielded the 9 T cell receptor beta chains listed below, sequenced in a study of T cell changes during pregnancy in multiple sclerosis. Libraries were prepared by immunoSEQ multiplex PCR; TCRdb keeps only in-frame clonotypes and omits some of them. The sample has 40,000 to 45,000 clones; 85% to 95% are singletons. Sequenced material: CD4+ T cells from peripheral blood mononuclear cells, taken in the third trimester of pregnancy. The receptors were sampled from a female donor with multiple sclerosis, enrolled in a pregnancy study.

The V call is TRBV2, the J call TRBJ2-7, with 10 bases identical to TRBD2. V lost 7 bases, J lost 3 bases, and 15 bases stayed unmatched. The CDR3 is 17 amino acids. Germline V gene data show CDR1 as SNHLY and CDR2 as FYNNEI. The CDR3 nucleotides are TGTGCCAGCATAACTAGCGGGATCCTAAACCCAAGCTACGAGCAGTACTTC. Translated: CASITSGILNPSYEQYF.

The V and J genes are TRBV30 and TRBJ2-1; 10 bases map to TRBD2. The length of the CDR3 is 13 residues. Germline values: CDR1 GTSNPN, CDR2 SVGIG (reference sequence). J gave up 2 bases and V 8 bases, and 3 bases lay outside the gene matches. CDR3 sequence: CAGGLATYNEQFF. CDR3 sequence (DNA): TGTGCCGGGGGACTAGCGACCTACAATGAGCAGTTCTTC.

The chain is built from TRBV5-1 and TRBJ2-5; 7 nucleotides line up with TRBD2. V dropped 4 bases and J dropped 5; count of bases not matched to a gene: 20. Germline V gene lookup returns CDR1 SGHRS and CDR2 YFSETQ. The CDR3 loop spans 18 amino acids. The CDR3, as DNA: TGCGCCAGCAGCCTCCGGGCTAGCGGATGGGAAAGTTTTGAGACCCAGTACTTC. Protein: CASSLRASGWESFETQYF.

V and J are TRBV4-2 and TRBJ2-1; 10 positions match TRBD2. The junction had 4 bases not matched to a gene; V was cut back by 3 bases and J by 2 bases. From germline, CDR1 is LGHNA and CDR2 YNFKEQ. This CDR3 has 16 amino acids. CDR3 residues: CASSQALAGAYNEQFF. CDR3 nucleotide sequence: TGTGCCAGCAGCCAGGCCCTAGCGGGGGCCTACAATGAGCAGTTCTTC.

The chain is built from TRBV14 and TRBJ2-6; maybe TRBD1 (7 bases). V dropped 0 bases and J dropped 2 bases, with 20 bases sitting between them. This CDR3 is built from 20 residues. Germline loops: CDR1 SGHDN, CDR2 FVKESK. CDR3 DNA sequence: TGTGCCAGCAGCCAAGAATATTGGAGGGGGCGTAAAACTGGGGCCAACGTCCTGACTTTC. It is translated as CASSQEYWRGRKTGANVLTF. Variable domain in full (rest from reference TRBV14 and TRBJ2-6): EAGVTQFPSHSVIEKGQTVTLRCDPISGHDNLYWYRRVMGKEIKFLLHFVKESKQDESGMPNNRFLAERTGGTYSTLKVQPAELEDSGVYFCASSQEYWRGRKTGANVLTFGAGSRLTVL.

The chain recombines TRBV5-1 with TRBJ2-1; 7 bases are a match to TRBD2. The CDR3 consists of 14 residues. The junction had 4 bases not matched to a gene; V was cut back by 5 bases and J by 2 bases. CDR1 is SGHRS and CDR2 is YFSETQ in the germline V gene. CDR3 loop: CASSPAGAYNEQFF. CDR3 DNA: TGCGCCAGCAGTCCGGCGGGGGCCTACAATGAGCAGTTCTTC.

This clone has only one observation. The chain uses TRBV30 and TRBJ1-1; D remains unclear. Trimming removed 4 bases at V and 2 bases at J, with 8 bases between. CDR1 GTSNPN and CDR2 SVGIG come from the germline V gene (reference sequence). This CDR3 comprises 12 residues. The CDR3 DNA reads TGTGCCTGGACAGACTATAACACTGAAGCTTTCTTT. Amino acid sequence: CAWTDYNTEAFF.

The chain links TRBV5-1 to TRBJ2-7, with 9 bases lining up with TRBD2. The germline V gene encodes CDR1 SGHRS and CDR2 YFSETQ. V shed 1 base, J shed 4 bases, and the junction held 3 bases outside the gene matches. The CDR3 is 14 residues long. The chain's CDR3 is CASSLRREGYEQYF. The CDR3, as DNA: TGCGCCAGCAGCTTGAGGCGGGAGGGATACGAGCAGTACTTC. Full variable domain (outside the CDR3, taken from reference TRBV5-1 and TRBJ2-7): KAGVTQTPRYLIKTRGQQVTLSCSPISGHRSVSWYQQTPGQGLQFLFEYFSETQRNKGNFPGRFSGRQFSNSRSEMNVSTLELGDSALYLCASSLRREGYEQYFGPGTRLTVT.

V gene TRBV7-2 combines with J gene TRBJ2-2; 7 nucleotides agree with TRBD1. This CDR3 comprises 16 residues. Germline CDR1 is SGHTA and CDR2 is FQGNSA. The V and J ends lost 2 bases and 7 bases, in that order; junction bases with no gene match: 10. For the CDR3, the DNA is TGTGCCAGCAGCTTATTCCCAGGGGGTATCGGCGGGGAGCTGTTTTTT. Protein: CASSLFPGGIGGELFF.